The 7 T cell receptor beta chains below come from one sample, sequenced in a study of Ad26.COV2.S vaccination and SARS-CoV-2 variants (dated by TCRdb to the early 2020s). The meaning of the sample's treatment or condition label: roughly 19 received Ad26.COV2.S at low or high dose, single or two shots; roughly 5 received placebo; per-sample allocation not given. Repertoires of vaccine and placebo recipients were sequenced from samples collected on day 63 after the first injection. The receptor library was made with the immunoSEQ multiplex PCR assay. What TCRdb holds here is the immuneACCESS table cut down to in-frame rearrangements. Part of the clones is not present; checked against another copy, under half of the missing clones reflect an unresolved V gene, and the others are unexplained. This sample gives 300,000 to 400,000 clones in total; more than 85% of them show up just once. About 5% of the sample comes from the top ten.

The sample was peripheral blood, taken in a trial of Ad26.COV2.S vaccine versus placebo. The receptors stem from a person between 18 and 60 years old who received the Ad26.COV2.S COVID-19 vaccine or a placebo.

This chain connects TRBV6-5 to TRBJ2-6, with TRBD2 matching over 7 bases. The V segment lost 5 bases and the J segment 8 bases; nucleotides outside the gene matches: 9. CDR1 and CDR2 from the germline V gene are MNHEY and SVGAGI. CDR3 length equals 15 residues. The CDR3 DNA reads TGTGCCAGCAGTCCAGCGGGGAAAGGCACCAACGTCCTGACTTTC. This translates into CASSPAGKGTNVLTF.

The V and J genes are TRBV7-2 and TRBJ1-1, with 10 bases identical to TRBD1. The CDR3 loop spans 20 amino acids. The V gene's germline CDR1 is SGHTA and CDR2 FQGNSA. V trimming: 0 bases; J trimming: 0 bases; junction bases outside the gene matches: 13. This CDR3 is CASSLAGDRGKGGMNTEAFF. The CDR3 DNA follows: TGTGCCAGCAGCTTAGCCGGGGACAGGGGCAAAGGGGGGATGAACACTGAAGCTTTCTTT.

This chain connects TRBV27 to TRBJ2-5, with 7 bases fitting TRBD1. Germline V gene sequence: CDR1 MNHEY, CDR2 SMNVEV (reference sequence). This CDR3 spans 14 amino acids. V shed 3 bases, J shed 4 bases, and the junction held 5 bases outside the gene matches. CDR3 protein: CASSFAQGVETQYF. The CDR3 region has the DNA TGTGCCAGCAGTTTCGCGCAGGGGGTAGAGACCCAGTACTTC.

The rearrangement uses TRBV7-9 and TRBJ2-6; D perhaps matches TRBD2 (6 bases). CDR3 length: 18 amino acids. The germline gives CDR1 SEHNR, CDR2 FQNEAQ (reference sequence). Trimming pared 1 base from V and 0 bases from J, leaving 13 bases between. CDR3 nucleotides: TGTGCCAGCAGCTTAGTAGGCATGGAGGGCTCTGGGGCCAACGTCCTGACTTTC. This encodes CASSLVGMEGSGANVLTF.

The chain has TRBV3-1 (or the pseudogene TRBV3-2) and TRBJ2-7; 13 nucleotides align to TRBD2. V was pared by 3 bases and J by 5 bases, with 7 bases of the junction left unmatched. The germline CDR1 and CDR2 sequences are LGHDT and YNNKEL (reference sequence). This CDR3 spans 16 amino acids. Here the CDR3 DNA reads TGTGCCAGCAGCCAGGGACTAGCGGGGTGGAGGGACGAGCAGTACTTC. It specifies CASSQGLAGWRDEQYF.

This chain's CDR3 is CATSRSRGWESYEQYF. CDR3 nucleotides: TGTGCCACCAGCAGATCTAGGGGATGGGAATCCTACGAGCAGTACTTC. The chain joins TRBV15 to TRBJ2-7; weak D call: TRBD1 (5 bases). Germline values: CDR1 LNHNV, CDR2 YYDKDF (reference sequence). The V end lost 2 bases, the J end lost 1 base, and 15 bases lay between the germline ends. The CDR3 is 16 residues long. Supplemented by reference TRBV15 and TRBJ2-7, the full variable domain reads DAMVIQNPRYQVTQFGKPVTLSCSQTLNHNVMYWYQQKSSQAPKLLFHYYDKDFNNEADTPDNFQSRRPNTSFCFLDIRSPGLGDTAMYLCATSRSRGWESYEQYFGPGTRLTVT.

This rearrangement joins TRBV5-4 to TRBJ2-7, with 13 bases that match TRBD2. The germline V gene encodes CDR1 SGHNT and CDR2 YYREEE (reference sequence). Germline trimming cut 3 bases from V and 2 bases from J; bases unmatched to any gene: 2. The CDR3 extends over 15 amino acids. CDR3 amino acids: CASSWGTSGAYEQYF. CDR3 sequence (DNA): TGTGCCAGCAGCTGGGGGACTAGCGGGGCCTACGAGCAGTACTTC.